Shown below are 24 T cell receptor beta chains from a single sample sequenced in a study of blood T cell repertoires in COVID-19. Assay: immunoSEQ multiplex PCR; the TCRdb copy retains only in-frame clones and omits some. Of a few hundred thousand clones listed, about 86% are singletons. The specimen sequenced was peripheral blood. Receptors originate from an elderly man with acute or convalescent COVID-19.

The chain couples TRBV5-1 to TRBJ2-1; D gene unclear. Trimming removed 0 bases from V and 1 base from J, with 8 bases in between. The CDR3 spans 15 residues. Germline CDR1 and CDR2: SGHRS and YFSETQ. CDR3 protein: CASSLAAGSYNEQFF. CDR3 DNA: TGCGCCAGCAGCTTGGCCGCAGGTTCCTACAATGAGCAGTTCTTC.

The chain combines TRBV5-5 with TRBJ2-7; 7 bases match TRBD1. This CDR3 region has 15 residues. V gave up 2 bases and J gave up 1 base; unmatched junction bases: 6. Per germline, CDR1 SGHKS and CDR2 YYEKEE (reference sequence). CDR3 region: CASSFLQGVSYEQYF. The CDR3 DNA reads as TGTGCCAGCAGCTTTTTGCAGGGGGTTTCCTACGAGCAGTACTTC.

The chain uses TRBV7-9 and TRBJ1-6; TRBD1 agrees at 8 bases. The CDR3 has 14 amino acids. Germline-derived CDR1 and CDR2 are SEHNR and FQNEAQ (reference sequence). Germline trimming cut 3 bases from V and 6 bases from J; bases unmatched to any gene: 1. CDR3 in DNA: TGTGCCAGCAGCTTCGGACAGGGTAATTCACCCCTCCACTTT. Translation gives CASSFGQGNSPLHF.

This sequence joins TRBV11-2 and TRBJ1-2, with a weak D call TRBD1 (6 bases). Germline assignment: CDR1 SGHAT and CDR2 FQNNGV. V was cut by 5 bases and J by 6 bases, with 16 bases left in between. The CDR3 totals 14 residues. CDR3 sequence (DNA): TGTGCCAGCAGCGTGACCGACAGGTTGCATGGCTACACCTTC. Protein product: CASSVTDRLHGYTF.

V is TRBV24-1 and J is TRBJ1-2; D is undetermined. Germline CDR1 is KGHDR and CDR2 is SFDVKD. The CDR3 totals 14 residues. V was pared by 3 bases and J by 4 bases, with 11 bases between. CDR3: CATSDTQRPYGYTF. In DNA form, the CDR3 reads TGTGCCACCAGTGATACACAGAGACCCTATGGCTACACCTTC.

V and J are TRBV3-1 (or the pseudogene TRBV3-2) and TRBJ1-6, with D unclear. Germline loops: CDR1 LGHDT, CDR2 YNNKEL (reference sequence). The V end lost 3 bases, the J end lost 10 bases, and 13 bases lay between the germline ends. There are 14 residues in the CDR3. The CDR3 coding sequence is TGTGCCAGCAGCCATAGGAATGGGCGATCACCCCTCCACTTT. This codes for CASSHRNGRSPLHF.

In its sample, this clone was seen once. V gene TRBV5-1 combines with J gene TRBJ1-6, with a possible D match to TRBD1 (5 bases). Germline CDR1 SGHRS, CDR2 YFSETQ. CDR3 length: 14 residues. V was pared by 3 bases and J by 5 bases, with 9 bases between. The CDR3 bases are TGCGCCAGCAGCTATTCGGGGGATAATTCACCCCTCCACTTT. It yields the protein CASSYSGDNSPLHF.

This chain connects TRBV5-1 to TRBJ2-7; 10 positions match TRBD2. This CDR3 is built from 17 residues. CDR1 and CDR2 from the germline V gene are SGHRS and YFSETQ. The trim removed 5 bases at V and 0 bases at J, leaving 11 bases unmatched. CDR3 nucleotide sequence: TGCGCCAGCAGGGAAGCGGGAGGGCCTTTGAGCTCCTACGAGCAGTACTTC. Its translation: CASREAGGPLSSYEQYF.

This clone was found a few times. J is TRBJ2-6 and V is TRBV10-3; D may be TRBD1 (6 bases). V was pared by 6 bases and J by 1 base, with 7 bases between. Germline loops: CDR1 ENHRY, CDR2 SYGVKD. The CDR3 length is 14 residues. The CDR3 coding sequence is TGTGCCATCAGCACAGGGTCTGGGGCCAACGTCCTGACTTTC. It is translated as CAISTGSGANVLTF.

The rearrangement joins TRBV24-1 to TRBJ2-5, with 9 bases identical to TRBD1. The CDR3 runs 15 residues. The germline CDR1 and CDR2 sequences are KGHDR and SFDVKD. The J segment lost 5 bases and the V segment lost 3 bases, leaving 6 bases of the junction unmatched. The chain's CDR3 is CATSDGGTGKETQYF. CDR3 nucleotide sequence: TGTGCCACCAGTGATGGGGGGACAGGGAAGGAGACCCAGTACTTC.

This clone was seen a few times. The genes are TRBV7-3 and TRBJ1-6, with D uncertain. Germline V gives CDR1 SGHTA, CDR2 FQGTGA. This CDR3 has 14 residues. The V end lost 2 bases, the J end lost 6 bases, and 8 bases lay between the germline ends. The CDR3 loop is CASSLGGFNSPLHF. The CDR3 DNA is TGTGCCAGCAGCTTAGGAGGGTTTAATTCACCCCTCCACTTT.

This clone showed up just a few times. The chain recombines TRBV10-1 with TRBJ2-7, with D unclear. The V end lost 3 bases, the J end lost 1 base, and 7 bases lay between the germline ends. This CDR3 is 13 amino acids long. CDR1 is WNHNN and CDR2 is SYGVQD in the germline V gene (reference sequence). This CDR3 reads CASSEQISYEQYF. CDR3 DNA: TGCGCCAGCAGTGAACAAATTTCCTACGAGCAGTACTTC.

The chain has TRBV5-1 and TRBJ2-1; D call uncertain. There are 12 residues in the CDR3. The V end was cut by 5 bases, the J end by 3 bases, with 6 bases between. Looked up from germline, CDR1 is SGHRS and CDR2 is YFSETQ. CDR3 loop: CASSQNYNEQFF. In DNA, the CDR3 is TGCGCCAGCAGTCAGAACTACAATGAGCAGTTCTTC. Based on the CDR3 plus reference TRBV5-1 and TRBJ2-1, the full variable domain is KAGVTQTPRYLIKTRGQQVTLSCSPISGHRSVSWYQQTPGQGLQFLFEYFSETQRNKGNFPGRFSGRQFSNSRSEMNVSTLELGDSALYLCASSQNYNEQFFGPGTRLTVL.

This clone came up once. The chain is built from TRBV5-6 and TRBJ2-7; 8 positions match TRBD1. The length of the CDR3 is 16 residues. V lost 4 bases and J lost 3; bases outside the gene matches: 12. Germline values: CDR1 SGHDT, CDR2 YYEEEE. The CDR3 bases are TGTGCCAGCAGCCGTTCGGATCGGGACAGGATCTACGAGCAGTACTTC. Its protein is CASSRSDRDRIYEQYF.

CDR3 protein: CASSLFRSGQGAAEQYF. The CDR3, as DNA: TGTGCCAGCAGTCTTTTCCGGAGCGGACAGGGGGCGGCCGAGCAGTACTTC. This sequence joins TRBV2 and TRBJ2-7; 11 positions agree with TRBD1. The CDR3 loop spans 17 amino acids. The J segment lost 6 bases and the V segment lost 5 bases, leaving 15 bases of the junction unmatched. From germline, CDR1 is SNHLY and CDR2 FYNNEI. Based on the CDR3 plus reference TRBV2 and TRBJ2-7, the full variable domain is EPEVTQTPSHQVTQMGQEVILRCVPISNHLYFYWYRQILGQKVEFLVSFYNNEISEKSEIFDDQFSVERPDGSNFTLKIRSTKLEDSAMYFCASSLFRSGQGAAEQYFGPGTRLTVT.

This chain links TRBV6-5 with TRBJ2-7; 11 bases are shared with TRBD2. The CDR3 sequence is 14 residues long. The J segment lost 0 bases and the V segment lost 7 bases, leaving 2 bases of the junction unmatched. The germline V gene has CDR1 MNHEY and CDR2 SVGAGI. The CDR3 region has the DNA TGTGCCAGCATACTAGCGGGGGCCTCCTACGAGCAGTACTTC. This codes for CASILAGASYEQYF.

This rearrangement joins TRBV5-6 to TRBJ1-2; 10 bases are a match to TRBD1. The CDR3 is 17 residues long. The V gene end was trimmed by 3 bases and the J gene end by 4 bases; junction bases not matched to a gene: 12. Germline CDR1 SGHDT, CDR2 YYEEEE. The CDR3 DNA reads TGTGCCAGCAGCTCGAAGTCGGGACAGGGGCTGACCTATGGCTACACCTTC. Amino acid sequence: CASSSKSGQGLTYGYTF.

The chain carries TRBV3-1 (or the pseudogene TRBV3-2) and TRBJ1-5; D remains unclear. Germline loops: CDR1 LGHDT, CDR2 YNNKEL (reference sequence). Trimming left V 2 bases short and J 2 bases short, with 7 bases between. The CDR3 consists of 14 residues. The CDR3 here is CASSQLAGNQPQHF. The CDR3 region has the DNA TGTGCCAGCAGCCAATTGGCAGGCAATCAGCCCCAGCATTTT.

The genes are TRBV4-1 and TRBJ2-3, with a weak D call TRBD2 (6 bases). The CDR3 extends over 15 amino acids. CDR1 and CDR2 (germline): MGHRA, YSYEKL. Trimming removed 4 bases at V and 4 bases at J, with 15 bases between. DNA for the CDR3: TGCGCCAGCAGCCTGGGACCTAGCGAGCCAGATACGCAGTATTTT. Translation: CASSLGPSEPDTQYF.

The chain is built from TRBV11-2 and TRBJ1-6, with 10 bases that match TRBD1. Germline lookup yields CDR1 SGHAT and CDR2 FQNNGV. Germline trimming cut 4 bases from V and 10 bases from J; bases unmatched to any gene: 4. This CDR3 region has 14 residues. The CDR3 coding sequence is TGTGCCAGCAGCTCGGGACAGGGGAGCTCACCCCTCCACTTT. The encoded protein is CASSSGQGSSPLHF.

V is TRBV5-1 and J is TRBJ1-2; TRBD1 agrees at 7 bases. Trimming removed 0 bases from V and 2 bases from J; junction bases left unmatched: 4. Germline V gene data show CDR1 as SGHRS and CDR2 as YFSETQ. This CDR3 is built from 15 residues. As DNA, the CDR3 is TGCGCCAGCAGCTTGGAGGACAGGCCCAACTATGGCTACACCTTC. Protein sequence: CASSLEDRPNYGYTF.

With respect to this clone: The sample holds other DNA sequences that translate to the same CDR3. The chain combines TRBV28 with TRBJ2-2; D is unclear. CDR3 size: 12 residues. Germline values: CDR1 MDHEN, CDR2 SYDVKM. V was shortened by 1 base and J by 5 bases, with 2 bases between the two germline ends. The CDR3 sequence is CASSLLTGELFF. In DNA, the CDR3 is TGTGCCAGCAGTTTATTAACCGGGGAGCTGTTTTTT.

The V and J genes are TRBV24-1 and TRBJ2-2; TRBD1 might be the D (6 bases). Germline-derived CDR1 and CDR2 are KGHDR and SFDVKD. The V and J ends lost 4 bases and 4 bases respectively, with 15 bases between them. The CDR3 length is 16 residues. This CDR3 reads CATSDPKQGTTGELFF. The CDR3 bases are TGTGCCACCAGTGACCCGAAACAGGGTACCACCGGGGAGCTGTTTTTT.

The chain has TRBV19 and TRBJ1-2; 10 bases are a match to TRBD1. The V gene's germline CDR1 is LNHDA and CDR2 SQIVND (reference sequence). The V gene end was trimmed by 5 bases and the J gene end by 4 bases; junction bases not matched to a gene: 4. This CDR3 has 14 amino acids. The CDR3 spells CASSSGTGAYGYTF. CDR3 DNA: TGTGCCAGTAGTTCCGGGACAGGGGCCTATGGCTACACCTTC.